This is a list of T cell receptor beta chains from one sample in a study of shared T cell receptors in the human thymus. The repertoire was sequenced with immunoSEQ multiplex PCR; TCRdb's copy has only in-frame clones and lacks some. This table has just under 550,000 clones, about four fifths appearing once. A further study also used this sample, focusing on human thymus T cells.

The sequencing sample was made of thymocytes. The source is a boy under three years old with a congenital heart defect. Both conserved end residues are part of each CDR3. Clone size is shown for a subset of rows, as once, few, many or a class of expanded clone.

.	TRBV28	CASMALTHRYNEQFF
once	TRBV29-1	CSGYTNEQFF
.	TRBV29-1	CSVGDRNPGLAGYEQYF
.	TRBV28	CASSPHGGQETQYF
.	TRBV6-5	CASSYSNDNSGYTF
.	TRBV7-9	CASSVRGGENTEAFF
.	TRBV5-1	CASSLGRTNEKLFF
.	TRBV27	CASSQLRGKGPYEQYF
.	TRBV9	CASSVGSGGDGQFF
.	TRBV7-9	CASSSTQTSGSSYEQYF
.	TRBV9	CASSEGGSDEQYF
.	TRBV5-6	CASSSQGLAYNEQFF
.	TRBV5-6	CASSGGLAGEYNEQFF
.	TRBV18	CASSPGTGGEKLFF
few	TRBV6-5	CASSRSGNQPQHF
.	TRBV2	CASSDLYNVGHVYSNQPQHF
.	TRBV20-1	CSARVGNTIYF
.	TRBV11-3	CASSLVGPSSSYEQYF
.	TRBV29-1	CSVVPGQGITNYGYTF
.	TRBV5-1	CASSAPGQVNNEQFF
few	TRBV12-2	CASRLARAGARVYGYTF
.	TRBV27	CASRGQGLWKQYF
few	TRBV27	CASSLEGGHQETQYF
once	TRBV6-6	CASSTGSRIMNTEAFF
.	TRBV9	CASSETSGIVGYNEQFF
once	TRBV5-5	CASGQMNTEAFF
.	TRBV7-9	CASIRGQGTIYEQYF
.	TRBV6-4	CASSALSGRVKTQYF
.	TRBV30	CAWTPVPLYGYTF
.	TRBV4-1	CASSQDGWPGTGHGYTF
.	TRBV23-1	CASSLKLRRNEQYF
.	TRBV10-3	CAISESWSSGRSDIQYF